Below are 29 T cell receptor beta chains sequenced from a single sample in a study of T cell repertoires in cytomegalovirus infection. Using its own MiXCR run on the reads, TCRdb lists one record per CDR3 protein. Altogether tens of thousands of distinct CDR3 sequences are present, 20% being singletons, with the ten largest covering roughly two thirds. These receptors lack a known antigen. The sample here was CD8+ T cells from cultured PBMCs, taken from culture after CMV antigen stimulation. Every receptor here comes from a human donor in good health (CMV status not recorded). Some clones in this sample may be carry-over from other donors' samples.

The chain uses TRBV12-3 or TRBV12-4 and TRBJ2-4; no definite D call. This CDR3 region has 14 residues. Trimming stripped 3 bases from V and 0 bases from J, with 6 bases between. The DNA for the CDR3 is TGTGCCAGCAGTTTTGGTCTAGCCAAAAACATTCAGTACTTC. Protein sequence: CASSFGLAKNIQYF.

The chain combines TRBV7-6 with TRBJ1-4, with D unclear. This CDR3 comprises 12 residues. Trimming removed 5 bases from V and 5 bases from J, with 6 bases in between. Germline CDR1 and CDR2: SGHVS and FNYEAQ. The CDR3 DNA sequence: TGTGCCAGCAGCCCTATGAATGAAAAACTGTTTTTT. Its translation is CASSPMNEKLFF.

The CDR3 here is CAITGDPNTEAFF. CDR3 bases: TGTGCCATAACAGGGGACCCGAACACTGAAGCTTTCTTT. The genes are TRBV10-3 and TRBJ1-1; 7 bases agree with TRBD1. V was pared by 9 bases and J by 1 base, with 5 bases of the junction left unmatched. Germline V gene data show CDR1 as ENHRY and CDR2 as SYGVKD. This CDR3 comprises 13 residues.

The chain carries TRBV6-1 and TRBJ2-1; unclear D gene. This CDR3 comprises 16 residues. In germline, CDR1 is MNHNS, CDR2 SASEGT. Trimming pared 7 bases from V and 4 bases from J, leaving 20 bases between. DNA of the CDR3: TGTGCCAGCACCCCCTCCCGTAGTTTCATTTACAATGAGCAGTTCTTC. Its protein product is CASTPSRSFIYNEQFF.

The rearrangement joins TRBV6-1 to TRBJ2-7, with 9 bases identical to TRBD1. From germline, CDR1 is MNHNS and CDR2 SASEGT. This CDR3 contains 14 residues. The ends lost 5 bases at V and 3 bases at J; junction bases unmatched: 5. CDR3 in amino acids: CASSPRTGDYEQYF. In DNA form, the CDR3 reads TGTGCCAGCAGTCCAAGGACAGGGGACTACGAGCAGTACTTC.

V and J are TRBV9 and TRBJ1-1; D remains ambiguous. The CDR3 totals 13 residues. Trimming pared 1 base from V and 3 bases from J, leaving 7 bases between. Germline V gene sequence: CDR1 SGDLS, CDR2 YYNGEE. The DNA of the CDR3 is TGTGCCAGCAGCGTAAGTGGGCACACTGAAGCTTTCTTT. It translates to CASSVSGHTEAFF.

In its sample, this clonotype was seen a few times. The V and J genes are TRBV18 and TRBJ1-5, with 7 bases aligning to TRBD1. This CDR3 comprises 14 residues. The V and J ends lost 6 bases and 5 bases, in that order; junction bases with no gene match: 7. Germline V gene data show CDR1 as KGHSH and CDR2 as LQKENI. DNA for the CDR3: TGTGCCAGCTCTACGGGACAGCTTCATCAGCCCCAGCATTTT. Translation gives CASSTGQLHQPQHF.

J is TRBJ2-7 and V is TRBV7-8, with TRBD1 matching 7 bases. V lost 4 bases to trimming and J lost 2 bases; unmatched junction nucleotides: 2. The CDR3 is 13 residues long. Germline V gene lookup returns CDR1 SGHVS and CDR2 FQNEAQ. This CDR3 is CASSWGTAYEQYF. CDR3 coding DNA: TGTGCCAGCAGCTGGGGGACAGCCTACGAGCAGTACTTC.

CDR3 in amino acids: CASSLANNLAGGLDTQYF. CDR3 DNA: TGTGCCAGCAGCTTAGCGAATAACCTAGCGGGGGGCCTGGATACGCAGTATTTT. The V gene is TRBV7-8, the J gene TRBJ2-3; 11 positions agree with TRBD2. Germline trimming cut 0 bases from V and 6 bases from J; bases unmatched to any gene: 11. The CDR3 runs 18 residues. The germline V gene has CDR1 SGHVS and CDR2 FQNEAQ.

This clonotype was counted between two and nine times. This chain connects TRBV4-3 to TRBJ1-1; D remains unclear. The CDR3 totals 15 residues. Germline V gives CDR1 LGHNA, CDR2 YSLEER. Trimming took 0 bases from V and 1 from J, leaving 9 bases between them. This CDR3 is CASSQDGSGNTEAFF. CDR3 coding DNA: TGCGCCAGCAGCCAAGATGGGTCAGGGAACACTGAAGCTTTCTTT.

This clonotype appeared a few times. This sequence joins TRBV6-2 or TRBV6-3 and TRBJ1-5, with 7 bases that match TRBD1. After removal of 5 bases from V and 4 bases from J, the junction contained 5 bases not matched to a gene. The CDR3 runs 14 residues. Germline V gene lookup returns CDR1 MNHEY and CDR2 SVGEGT. Here the CDR3 reads CASSRQGGNQPQHF. CDR3 coding DNA: TGTGCCAGCAGTAGACAGGGTGGTAATCAGCCCCAGCATTTT.

This clonotype appeared a few times. The rearrangement joins TRBV7-9 to TRBJ2-7, with TRBD1 identical over 10 bases. Germline values: CDR1 SEHNR, CDR2 FQNEAQ (reference sequence). The CDR3 is 16 residues long. J lost 0 bases, V lost 5 bases, and 7 bases had no gene match. Here the CDR3 reads CASSDPGQGSSYEQYF. DNA for the CDR3: TGTGCCAGCAGCGATCCGGGACAGGGGAGCTCCTACGAGCAGTACTTC.

As regards this clonotype: It may be a read error: a sequence one base away is much more abundant. The rearrangement joins TRBV30 to TRBJ2-1; possible D gene TRBD2, 5 bases. Between the trimmed V and J ends, which lost 3 bases and 8 bases, there was a span of 20 bases. The germline V gene has CDR1 GTSNPN and CDR2 SVGIG (reference sequence). CDR3 length: 15 residues. The CDR3, as DNA: TGTGCCTGGAGCAGTTTTCCAGGCCGGCGGGATGAGCAGTTCTTC. It encodes CAWSSFPGRRDEQFF.

This clonotype turned up a few times. The chain links TRBV4-2 to TRBJ2-1; 9 bases are a match to TRBD2. CDR1 and CDR2 from the germline V gene are LGHNA and YNFKEQ. This CDR3 has 14 residues. The junction had 9 bases not matched to a gene; V was cut back by 3 bases and J by 12 bases. CDR3 loop: CASSQDAGGPAQFF. Written as DNA, the CDR3 is TGTGCCAGCAGCCAGGATGCGGGGGGGCCAGCGCAGTTCTTC.

The CDR3 loop reads CASSYPPLGTAFNEKLFF. As DNA, the CDR3 is TGTGCCAGCAGTTACCCACCTCTCGGGACAGCTTTTAATGAAAAACTGTTTTTT. This chain links TRBV6-2 or TRBV6-3 with TRBJ1-4; 7 nucleotides match TRBD1. Trimming at V came to 2 bases and at J to 4 bases, leaving 13 bases not matched to a gene. The germline V gene has CDR1 MNHEY and CDR2 SVGEGT. The CDR3 contains 18 residues.

The chain employs TRBV27 and TRBJ1-4, with D perhaps TRBD1 (5 bases). The V and J ends lost 5 bases and 0 bases respectively, with 7 bases between them. Germline-derived CDR1 and CDR2 are MNHEY and SMNVEV (reference sequence). CDR3 length equals 14 residues. The DNA for the CDR3 is TGTGCCAGCAGTCGGGGCGCAACTAATGAAAAACTGTTTTTT. Translated, it gives CASSRGATNEKLFF.

The chain combines TRBV2 with TRBJ2-3, with 13 bases that match TRBD2. This CDR3 region has 16 residues. The trim removed 4 bases at V and 5 bases at J, leaving 6 bases unmatched. CDR1 SNHLY and CDR2 FYNNEI come from the germline V gene. The CDR3 spells CASSVTSGGAKDTQYF. CDR3 in DNA: TGTGCCAGCAGTGTTACTAGCGGGGGGGCCAAAGATACGCAGTATTTT.

This clonotype was observed a handful of times. The genes are TRBV7-2 and TRBJ1-5; D not certain. V lost 3 bases and J 1 base, leaving 16 bases between the germline ends. From germline, CDR1 is SGHTA and CDR2 FQGNSA. The CDR3 loop spans 17 amino acids. This CDR3 reads CASSFRPLELSNQPQHF. The CDR3 DNA follows: TGTGCCAGCAGCTTCCGTCCGCTGGAGCTGAGCAATCAGCCCCAGCATTTT.

This clonotype was picked up a small number of times. The chain has TRBV12-3 or TRBV12-4 and TRBJ2-3; tentatively, D is TRBD2 (6 bases). V was trimmed by 4 bases and J by 1 base, leaving 9 bases between them. This CDR3 is 14 amino acids long. The CDR3 sequence: CASSSGGGTDTQYF. CDR3 bases: TGTGCCAGCAGTTCCGGGGGAGGCACAGATACGCAGTATTTT.

V is TRBV7-9 and J is TRBJ2-1; 9 bases line up with TRBD1. The CDR3 is 16 residues long. Germline V CDR1 and CDR2: SEHNR, FQNEAQ (reference sequence). J lost 3 bases, V lost 5 bases, and 8 bases had no gene match. The CDR3 nucleotides read TGTGCCAGCAGCCGAGGGACAGGGCCCCTCTACAATGAGCAGTTCTTC. This codes for CASSRGTGPLYNEQFF. The whole variable domain, remainder taken from reference TRBV7-9 and TRBJ2-1, is DTGVSQNPRHKITKRGQNVTFRCDPISEHNRLYWYRQTLGQGPEFLTYFQNEAQLEKSRLLSDRFSAERPKGSFSTLEIQRTEQGDSAMYLCASSRGTGPLYNEQFFGPGTRLTVL.

This clonotype appeared a few times. An end of the junction differs from the germline gene, which may be a read error. The chain combines TRBV4-1 with TRBJ2-3; 12 bases fit TRBD1. The CDR3 sequence is 12 residues long. Germline V gene data show CDR1 as MGHRA and CDR2 as YSYEKL. The CDR3: CASSPGTGGLDF. The CDR3 DNA sequence: TGCGCCAGCAGCCCGGGGACAGGGGGCCTTGATTTT.

This clonotype occurred a few times. The genes are TRBV7-2 and TRBJ1-2; D call uncertain. V lost 0 bases, J lost 4 bases, and 9 bases lay in between. CDR3 length: 14 residues. CDR1 and CDR2 (germline): SGHTA, FQGNSA. The CDR3 DNA sequence: TGTGCCAGCAGCTTAGCTGGGAATCCCTATGGCTACACCTTC. The encoded protein is CASSLAGNPYGYTF.

The CDR3 loop is CASSLGSGYEQYF. The CDR3 DNA is TGTGCCAGCAGCTTGGGGTCAGGATACGAGCAGTACTTC. The gene calls are TRBV7-8 and TRBJ2-7; D is undetermined. Germline values: CDR1 SGHVS, CDR2 FQNEAQ. V was shortened by 3 bases and J by 4 bases, with 10 bases between the two germline ends. This CDR3 is 13 amino acids long.

This clonotype was detected a few times. V is TRBV7-9 and J is TRBJ1-1; TRBD1 agrees at 7 bases. Looked up from germline, CDR1 is SEHNR and CDR2 is FQNEAQ (reference sequence). The V and J ends lost 10 bases and 5 bases, in that order; junction bases with no gene match: 16. The CDR3 has 15 residues. CDR3 DNA: TGTGCCAACACCCTTTGGGACAGAAGTCGAACTGAAGCTTTCTTT. This encodes CANTLWDRSRTEAFF.

This chain uses TRBV6-2 or TRBV6-3 with TRBJ2-3; D is ambiguous. The germline V and J ends were trimmed by 2 bases and 0 bases, with 6 bases remaining between them. Germline CDR1 reads MNHEY; CDR2 reads SVGEGT. This CDR3 is 14 amino acids long. The CDR3 reads CASSYAISTDTQYF. CDR3 nucleotides: TGTGCCAGCAGTTACGCTATCAGCACAGATACGCAGTATTTT.

This rearrangement joins TRBV6-1 to TRBJ2-7; D is undetermined. The CDR3 has 12 amino acids. V lost 4 bases, J lost 2 bases, and 6 bases lay in between. The germline gives CDR1 MNHNS, CDR2 SASEGT. CDR3 bases: TGTGCCAGCAGTGGCTACACCTACGAGCAGTACTTC. It specifies CASSGYTYEQYF.

This clonotype was observed a few times. The gene calls are TRBV6-1 and TRBJ2-1, with D possibly matching TRBD1 (6 bases). Germline assignment: CDR1 MNHNS and CDR2 SASEGT. Trimming pared 4 bases from V and 0 bases from J, leaving 10 bases between. The CDR3 spans 15 residues. The CDR3 DNA is TGTGCCAGCAGTGGTTGGGGGCTCTCCTACAATGAGCAGTTCTTC. Its protein product is CASSGWGLSYNEQFF.

This clonotype was detected a few times. The rearrangement joins TRBV4-1 to TRBJ1-2; perhaps TRBD1 as D (6 bases). The germline gives CDR1 MGHRA, CDR2 YSYEKL. CDR3 size: 17 residues. V lost 0 bases and J lost 8, with 22 bases in between. The CDR3: CASSQESPGAAGGGYTF. The CDR3 nucleotides are TGCGCCAGCAGCCAAGAATCTCCGGGGGCAGCAGGAGGCGGCTACACCTTC.

In its sample, this clonotype was seen a few times. This rearrangement joins TRBV4-1 to TRBJ2-1, with D possibly being TRBD2 (6 bases). Germline V gene lookup returns CDR1 MGHRA and CDR2 YSYEKL. The CDR3 has 13 amino acids. Trimming took off 1 base at V and 10 bases at J, with 11 bases between the two ends. The CDR3 loop is CASSQGPGGEQFF. The CDR3 DNA follows: TGCGCCAGCAGCCAAGGGCCAGGAGGGGAGCAGTTCTTC.